This TCR beta chain was identified during a study of response to subunit inactivated influenza vaccine. The table lists this clonotype with a few counts. Its antigen is not identified. Each CDR3 protein gets one entry after TCRdb re-called the RT-PCR reads with MiXCR. The sample shows fewer than 650,000 distinct CDR3 sequences, 10% to 15% of them seen only once. The J segment lost 5 bases and the V segment lost 4 bases, leaving 0 bases of the junction unmatched. The length of the CDR3 is 13 residues. Germline lookup yields CDR1 ENHRY and CDR2 SYGVKD. Study-wide results and limits: With each seasonal influenza vaccination, the authors suggested, few new T cells are recruited.

Sequencing was performed on PBMCs from blood, taken about 6 weeks after vaccination. This sequence joins TRBV10-3 and TRBJ1-2; 11 bases fit TRBD1. The TCR originated in a man aged 50 to 60 who received an inactivated influenza vaccine. As DNA, the CDR3 is TGTGCCATCAGTGGGGACAGGGGGTATGGCTACACCTTC. This codes for CAISGDRGYGYTF.